A single sample is the source of the 25 T cell receptor beta chains below, sequenced in a study of T cell clonotyping in hematopoietic cell transplantation. The protocol was immunoSEQ multiplex PCR, while the TCRdb copy is restricted to in-frame clones and leaves out a portion. The sample lists 25,000 to 35,000 clones; about 70% were seen once. Time point noted: recipient sample about 28 days before transplant, after cytoreduction. This specimen consisted of peripheral blood mononuclear cells, obtained before stem cell transplant. These receptor sequences come from a man aged 45-65 years with myelodysplastic syndrome. Some clones in this sample may be carry-over from other donors' samples.

The J gene is TRBJ2-7, the V gene TRBV5-1, with 8 bases aligning to TRBD1. CDR1 is SGHRS and CDR2 is YFSETQ in the germline V gene. The CDR3 covers 16 residues. V trimming: 4 bases; J trimming: 0 bases; junction bases outside the gene matches: 9. CDR3 residues: CASSTGQVLSSYEQYF. The CDR3 nucleotides are TGCGCCAGCAGCACGGGACAGGTATTAAGCTCCTACGAGCAGTACTTC.

The V call is TRBV25-1, the J call TRBJ1-2; D is undetermined. Germline V gene lookup returns CDR1 MGHDK and CDR2 SYGVNS. V was cut by 8 bases and J by 7 bases, with 11 bases left in between. The CDR3 covers 11 residues. CDR3 sequence reads: CASGIGPGYTF. The CDR3 DNA is TGTGCCAGCGGGATCGGACCTGGCTACACCTTC.

This clone was observed a single time. The gene calls are TRBV6-6 and TRBJ2-7; the D is unclear. Between the trimmed V and J ends, which lost 3 bases and 4 bases, there was a span of 7 bases. CDR3 length equals 12 residues. Germline loops: CDR1 MNHNY, CDR2 SVGAGI (reference sequence). The CDR3 is CASSYNVYEQYF. CDR3 DNA sequence: TGTGCCAGCAGTTATAACGTTTACGAGCAGTACTTC.

This sequence joins TRBV2 and TRBJ2-3, with 7 bases matching TRBD2. V shed 11 bases, J shed 0 bases, and the junction held 8 bases outside the gene matches. The CDR3 length is 14 residues. The germline V gene encodes CDR1 SNHLY and CDR2 FYNNEI. The CDR3 reads CACQRDSSTDTQYF. In nucleotides, the CDR3 is TGTGCCTGCCAGCGGGACTCCAGCACAGATACGCAGTATTTT.

The chain carries TRBV6-6 and TRBJ1-4, with D hard to call. Germline loops: CDR1 MNHNY, CDR2 SVGAGI (reference sequence). With 7 bases removed from V and 3 bases from J, the gap between germline ends came to 18 bases. The CDR3 runs 16 residues. DNA of the CDR3: TGTGCCAGCAAGGACCGCATGAACATCGCTAATGAAAAACTGTTTTTT. Amino acid sequence: CASKDRMNIANEKLFF.

This clone is deemed medium-sized (0.01 to 0.1%). The chain is built from TRBV28 and TRBJ2-1; D unresolved. V lost 4 bases to trimming and J lost 3 bases, with 10 bases between them. The CDR3 is 14 residues long. CDR1 is MDHEN, CDR2 SYDVKM, per germline. CDR3 nucleotide sequence: TGTGCCAGCAGTTCATCTGGAGTCTACAATGAGCAGTTCTTC. Translation: CASSSSGVYNEQFF.

The V and J genes are TRBV6-5 and TRBJ1-2, with D unresolved. The V gene's germline CDR1 is MNHEY and CDR2 SVGAGI. CDR3 length: 15 amino acids. The V end was cut by 4 bases, the J end by 6 bases, with 18 bases between. The CDR3 DNA is TGTGCCAGCAGTTCTTTGACCGGGTCTGGGGATGGCTACACCTTC. Translated, it gives CASSSLTGSGDGYTF.

CDR3 bases: TGTGCCAGCAGTTTATCCGCTACGGGAACCCCCTACGAGCAGTACTTC. It encodes CASSLSATGTPYEQYF. The rearrangement links TRBV28 to TRBJ2-7; tentative D call: TRBD2 (5 bases). The CDR3 extends over 16 amino acids. CDR1 and CDR2 from the germline V gene are MDHEN and SYDVKM. V lost 1 base and J 2 bases, leaving 15 bases between the germline ends.

The V and J genes are TRBV29-1 and TRBJ1-1; D ambiguous. Germline V lookup: CDR1 SQVTM, CDR2 ANQGSEA. V lost 4 bases to trimming and J lost 1 base, with 4 bases between them. CDR3 size: 11 residues. In DNA, the CDR3 is TGCAGCGTTGTAGGGAACACTGAAGCTTTCTTT. Translating gives CSVVGNTEAFF.

The chain has TRBV28 and TRBJ2-7; a weak D match, TRBD2 (6 bases). The CDR3 is 13 residues long. V was pared by 4 bases and J by 2 bases, with 9 bases between. Germline CDR1 and CDR2: MDHEN and SYDVKM. CDR3 coding DNA: TGTGCCAGCAGTTATGGGGGGACCTACGAGCAGTACTTC. It specifies CASSYGGTYEQYF.

Remarks on this clone: One end of the junction varies from germline; a read error may be responsible. This chain joins TRBV6-5 and TRBJ1-4; D is uncertain. CDR1 and CDR2 (germline): MNHEY, SVGAGI. This CDR3 has 14 residues. CDR3 sequence reads: CASSYSGTNEKLFF. The CDR3 nucleotides are TGTGCCAGTAGTTACTCTGGCACTAATGAAAAACTGTTTTTT.

V gene TRBV19 combines with J gene TRBJ2-5, with D perhaps matching TRBD1 or TRBD2 (5 bases each). The germline V and J ends were trimmed by 4 bases and 4 bases, with 10 bases remaining between them. The CDR3 extends over 13 amino acids. The germline V gene has CDR1 LNHDA and CDR2 SQIVND (reference sequence). CDR3 DNA sequence: TGTGCCAGTAGTAAGGGGAGAGGAGAGACCCAGTACTTC. Translation: CASSKGRGETQYF.

This rearrangement joins TRBV29-1 to TRBJ1-2; D not resolved. V was pared by 4 bases and J by 4 bases, with 13 bases between. Germline CDR1 and CDR2: SQVTM and ANQGSEA. There are 13 residues in the CDR3. Here the CDR3 DNA reads TGCAGCGTTGTTGACCCCAAGAGCTATGGCTACACCTTC. Protein: CSVVDPKSYGYTF.

The chain joins TRBV29-1 to TRBJ1-1, with no clear D. Germline V gene lookup returns CDR1 SQVTM and CDR2 ANQGSEA. This CDR3 region has 11 residues. V lost 5 bases and J 2 bases, leaving 6 bases between the germline ends. CDR3 sequence (DNA): TGCAGCGTTCATTTCAACACTGAAGCTTTCTTT. As protein: CSVHFNTEAFF.

The chain joins TRBV19 to TRBJ1-5, with D possibly matching TRBD1 (5 bases). The V gene lost 4 bases and the J gene lost 3 bases, with 7 bases spanning the gap. Per germline, CDR1 LNHDA and CDR2 SQIVND (reference sequence). The CDR3 runs 13 residues. The DNA of the CDR3 is TGTGCCAGTAGTAAAGGGACCAATCAGCCCCAGCATTTT. It translates to CASSKGTNQPQHF.

This clone has a single count. The rearrangement joins TRBV6-1 to TRBJ2-2, with 8 bases that match TRBD2. There are 14 residues in the CDR3. Looked up from germline, CDR1 is MNHNS and CDR2 is SASEGT. The trim removed 8 bases at V and 6 bases at J, leaving 8 bases unmatched. CDR3 sequence: CASVREGPPGELFF. Written as DNA, the CDR3 is TGTGCCAGCGTCCGGGAGGGACCCCCCGGGGAGCTGTTTTTT.

The chain employs TRBV6-6 and TRBJ1-2, with TRBD1 matching over 7 bases. Unmatched junction bases numbered 6, after V lost 5 bases and J lost 0 bases. CDR1 is MNHNY and CDR2 is SVGAGI in the germline V gene (reference sequence). The CDR3 covers 15 residues. CDR3 protein: CASSDRQGANYGYTF. The CDR3 DNA is TGTGCCAGCAGTGATAGACAGGGAGCTAACTATGGCTACACCTTC.

V gene TRBV29-1 combines with J gene TRBJ1-2; the match to TRBD1 covers 8 bases. CDR1 is SQVTM, CDR2 ANQGSEA, per germline. CDR3 length equals 13 residues. The junction had 5 bases not matched to a gene; V was cut back by 5 bases and J by 3 bases. CDR3 loop: CSVRTGLDYGYTF. The CDR3 region has the DNA TGCAGCGTTCGGACAGGGCTAGACTATGGCTACACCTTC.

The chain joins TRBV1 to TRBJ2-7; the D call TRBD1 from the table was never checked on the DNA. TRBV1 has pseudogene status. The CDR3 is 13 residues long. The DNA for the CDR3 is TGCACATCCCGGGGACAGAGATCCTACGAGCAGTACTTC. Protein product: CTSRGQRSYEQYF.

This clone was seen a handful of times. The V and J genes are TRBV25-1 and TRBJ2-5; D is uncertain. The CDR3 runs to 11 residues. V dropped 4 bases and J dropped 4 bases, with 4 bases sitting between them. Germline-derived CDR1 and CDR2 are MGHDK and SYGVNS. The CDR3 region is CASSATETQYF. DNA for the CDR3: TGTGCCAGCAGTGCCACAGAGACCCAGTACTTC.

The rearrangement joins TRBV30 to TRBJ2-7; D perhaps matches TRBD1 (5 bases). CDR3 length equals 13 residues. Between the trimmed V and J ends, which lost 1 base and 7 bases, there was a span of 14 bases. The V gene's germline CDR1 is GTSNPN and CDR2 SVGIG (reference sequence). CDR3 coding DNA: TGTGCCTGGAGTGGCAGGGCCCCGAGTGAGCAGTACTTC. Translation: CAWSGRAPSEQYF.

Points on this clone: A read error may produce the germline difference seen at one junction end. The chain combines TRBV4-1 with TRBJ1-5; D is unresolved. Germline V lookup: CDR1 MGHRA, CDR2 YSYEKL. The CDR3 is 15 amino acids. In DNA form, the CDR3 reads TGCGCCAGCAGCCAAGACCCGGGGTCCGATCAGCCCCGGCATTTT. It translates to CASSQDPGSDQPRHF.

The chain couples TRBV6-6 to TRBJ2-2, with 7 nucleotides matching TRBD1. V lost 6 bases, J lost 0 bases, and 4 bases stayed unmatched. This CDR3 has 15 residues. Germline assignment: CDR1 MNHNY and CDR2 SVGAGI (reference sequence). Here the CDR3 reads CASRWGTANTGELFF. The CDR3 region has the DNA TGTGCCAGCAGATGGGGGACAGCGAACACCGGGGAGCTGTTTTTT.

The chain links TRBV6-5 to TRBJ1-2, with 7 positions matching TRBD1. This CDR3 contains 15 residues. V was clipped by 8 bases and J by 4 bases; unmatched bases: 13. Germline loops: CDR1 MNHEY, CDR2 SVGAGI. Here the CDR3 DNA reads TGTGCCAGCGTCCGTGGCAGGGGGACAATCTATGGCTACACCTTC. It codes for CASVRGRGTIYGYTF.

The J gene is TRBJ1-2, the V gene TRBV29-1; 9 positions agree with TRBD1. CDR1 SQVTM and CDR2 ANQGSEA come from the germline V gene. The V and J ends lost 2 bases and 7 bases, in that order; junction bases with no gene match: 8. There are 14 residues in the CDR3. The CDR3 protein is CSVEITGGVGGYTF. The CDR3 DNA reads as TGCAGCGTTGAAATCACAGGGGGCGTGGGTGGCTACACCTTC.